The rows below give T cell receptor beta chains drawn from one sample of a study of blood T cells in healthy people across ages. TCRdb re-derived calls from the 5' RACE reads in MiXCR, one entry per CDR3 protein. The sample lists 600,000 or so distinct CDR3 sequences, about 30% occurring once. Sequencing was performed on blood. The origin of the receptors is an elderly woman in good health. The CDR3 runs from the conserved cysteine through the conserved F or W. A D gene is named only where the DNA matches it firmly. A row's size may be missing; if present it is once, few, many or a size class.

TRBV6-1,TRBJ2-5,16,TRBD2,many,CASSEAGWGGGETQYF,TGTGCCAGCAGTGAAGCAGGATGGGGGGGTGGCGAGACCCAGTACTTC
TRBV7-2,TRBJ1-6,13,-,many,CASSPKRNSPLHF,TGTGCCAGCAGCCCAAAAAGGAATTCACCCCTCCACTTT
TRBV18,TRBJ2-1,17,TRBD2,-,CASSPPGTSGSYNEQFF,TGTGCCAGCTCCCCACCCGGGACTAGCGGCTCCTACAATGAGCAGTTCTTC
TRBV6-5,TRBJ1-1,13,TRBD1,-,CASATGGPTEAFF,TGTGCCAGCGCGACAGGGGGTCCCACTGAAGCTTTCTTT
TRBV13,TRBJ1-1,17,TRBD1,-,CASSFGQGARWNTEAFF,TGTGCCAGCAGCTTTGGACAGGGGGCGAGATGGAACACTGAAGCTTTCTTT
TRBV30,TRBJ1-2,13,-,many,CAWSVEGFYGYTF,TGTGCCTGGAGTGTCGAGGGCTTCTATGGCTACACCTTC
TRBV10-3,TRBJ2-7,15,-,-,CAISEGQGGANEQYF,TGTGCCATCAGTGAGGGGCAGGGGGGGGCGAACGAGCAGTACTTC
TRBV9,TRBJ2-3,16,TRBD2,many,CASSSRLAGGPDTQYF,TGTGCCAGCAGCTCGCGACTAGCGGGGGGCCCAGATACGCAGTATTTT
TRBV12-5,TRBJ2-1,13,-,many,CASGLALGNEQFF,TGTGCTAGTGGTTTGGCGTTGGGAAATGAGCAGTTCTTC
TRBV30,TRBJ1-5,14,-,-,CAWRRVGGNQPQHF,TGTGCCTGGCGCCGGGTCGGGGGCAATCAGCCCCAGCATTTT
TRBV20-1,TRBJ1-1,15,-,many,CSAVQGTPSNTEAFF,TGCAGTGCTGTTCAGGGGACCCCTTCGAACACTGAAGCTTTCTTT
TRBV6-6,TRBJ1-3,15,-,-,CASSYSGASGNTIYF,TGTGCCAGCAGTTACTCGGGGGCCTCTGGAAACACCATATATTTT
TRBV6-5,TRBJ2-7,15,-,many,CASTTLGKVSYEQYF,TGTGCCAGCACGACCTTGGGGAAAGTTTCCTACGAGCAGTACTTC
TRBV5-1,TRBJ2-7,14,-,-,CASSLGGVHSEQYF,TGCGCCAGCAGCTTAGGCGGGGTGCACTCCGAGCAGTACTTC
TRBV28,TRBJ2-3,16,-,-,CASSLRQGPSTDTQYF,TGTGCCAGCAGTTTGAGGCAGGGTCCTAGCACAGATACGCAGTATTTT
TRBV12-3/TRBV12-4,TRBJ2-7,13,-,-,CASSEFGSYEQYF,TGTGCCAGTAGCGAATTCGGCTCCTACGAGCAGTACTTC
TRBV9,TRBJ2-7,12,-,many,CASGYRVGEQYF,TGTGCCAGCGGTTATAGAGTAGGGGAGCAGTACTTC
TRBV6-6,TRBJ2-2,17,-,-,CASSYRPRTSNTGELFF,TGTGCCAGCAGTTACCGGCCTCGGACATCGAACACCGGGGAGCTGTTTTTT
TRBV10-3,TRBJ2-3,16,TRBD1,-,CAISKSGTGLTDTQYF,TGTGCCATCAGTAAATCCGGGACAGGCCTCACAGATACGCAGTATTTT
TRBV27,TRBJ2-5,16,-,once,CTSRGLVGDLQETQYF,TGTACCAGCAGAGGGCTAGTGGGGGACCTCCAAGAGACCCAGTACTTC
TRBV25-1,TRBJ1-2,14,-,-,CASMEAGYNYGYTF,TGTGCCAGCATGGAGGCAGGGTACAACTATGGCTACACCTTC
TRBV29-1,TRBJ2-3,15,TRBD2,-,CSVEGTSGATDTQYF,TGCAGCGTTGAAGGGACTAGCGGCGCTACAGATACGCAGTATTTT
TRBV6-5,TRBJ2-7,15,TRBD2,-,CASSYETSEGYEQYF,TGTGCCAGCAGTTACGAGACTAGCGAGGGGTACGAGCAGTACTTC
TRBV6-5,TRBJ1-1,14,TRBD1,-,CASSGQATNTEAFF,TGTGCCAGCAGTGGACAGGCTACAAACACTGAAGCTTTCTTT
TRBV10-3,TRBJ2-1,14,TRBD2,many,CAIASGGTVPEQFF,TGTGCCATCGCCAGCGGGGGGACCGTCCCCGAGCAGTTCTTC
TRBV28,TRBJ2-7,14,TRBD1,-,CAGKTTGSPYEQYF,TGTGCCGGCAAAACGACAGGGAGTCCCTACGAGCAGTACTTC
TRBV20-1,TRBJ2-7,11,-,many,CSARYGPEQYF,TGCAGTGCTAGGTACGGGCCCGAGCAGTACTTC
TRBV14,TRBJ2-3,16,TRBD2,-,CASSQGRTSGRETQYF,TGTGCCAGCAGCCAAGGCCGGACTAGCGGGAGGGAAACGCAGTATTTT
TRBV13,TRBJ1-1,12,-,few,CASSLGPQVAFF,TGTGCCAGCAGCTTAGGCCCGCAGGTAGCTTTCTTT
TRBV20-1,TRBJ1-5,14,-,few,CSARSPGPVPAQHF,TGCAGTGCTAGGTCCCCGGGACCCGTACCGGCCCAGCATTTT
TRBV6-6,TRBJ2-4,16,-,many,CASSYSRPEHQNIQYF,TGTGCCAGCAGTTACTCCCGTCCAGAGCATCAAAACATTCAGTACTTC
TRBV4-1,TRBJ2-3,15,-,few,CASSQEGSSTDTQYF,TGCGCCAGCAGCCAAGAGGGTTCTAGCACAGATACGCAGTATTTT
TRBV6-5,TRBJ2-3,15,TRBD2,many,CASSPLAGKPDTQYF,TGTGCCAGCAGCCCGTTAGCGGGAAAGCCAGATACGCAGTATTTT
TRBV5-5,TRBJ2-4,13,-,-,CASSFRDPDIQYF,TGTGCCAGCAGCTTCCGGGACCCCGACATTCAGTACTTC
TRBV12-3/TRBV12-4,TRBJ2-7,14,TRBD1,-,CASSIGGQSYEQYF,TGTGCCAGCAGTATAGGGGGACAGTCCTACGAGCAGTACTTC
TRBV28,TRBJ2-1,12,TRBD1,few,CTSTPDRDEQFF,TGTACCAGCACCCCGGACAGGGATGAGCAGTTCTTC
TRBV20-1,TRBJ1-5,13,-,-,CSAREGANQPQHF,TGCAGTGCTAGAGAGGGGGCCAATCAGCCCCAGCATTTT
TRBV7-6,TRBJ2-3,15,-,many,CASSSGLPGLDTQYF,TGTGCCAGCAGCTCGGGACTTCCGGGGTTGGATACGCAGTATTTT
TRBV29-1,TRBJ1-2,12,-,many,CSVEGLGHDYTF,TGCAGCGTTGAAGGTCTCGGGCATGACTACACCTTC
TRBV2,TRBJ1-2,15,-,few,CASSEEAGMDYGYTF,TGTGCCAGCAGTGAAGAGGCAGGGATGGACTATGGCTACACCTTC
TRBV2,TRBJ1-2,14,TRBD1,-,CASSGRGTEYGYTF,TGTGCCAGCAGCGGCCGTGGGACAGAATATGGCTACACCTTC